A selection of T cell receptor beta chains follows, all from one sample in a study of beta chain features in type 1 diabetes. TCRdb's table, derived via immunoSEQ multiplex PCR, lists solely in-frame clones and lacks some. The sample lists more than 350,000 clones, around 10% seen once, with approximately 0.05% in the top ten. The sequencing input was naive CD4+ T cells from blood. All receptors come from a woman aged 18-29 years in good health. CDR3s include the opening cysteine and the closing phenylalanine or tryptophan. A D gene is named only where the DNA matches it firmly. A clone size is listed for some rows: how often the clone was seen (once, few, many), or a class if it is expanded.

TRBV7-2 | - | few | CASSLVPSYSYNEQFF
TRBV19 | - | - | CASGRGTSSYNEQFF
TRBV21-1 | - | few | CASTSKPGRRPSGANVLTF
TRBV27 | - | - | CASSAPGLGKNIQYF
TRBV7-9 | TRBD1 | few | CASSRGAGTGSGEQYF
TRBV7-9 | TRBD1 | - | CASSLDRSTDTQYF
TRBV7-2 | TRBD2 | few | CASSISSGRTDTQYF
TRBV5-1 | - | few | CASSQQGNTEAFF
TRBV9 | - | - | CASSVGLTGELFF
TRBV5-1 | - | - | CASSFRVGELFF
TRBV7-2 | TRBD2 | - | CASSRLAGDSYEQYF
TRBV28 | TRBD2 | few | CASSVRTSTQYF
TRBV7-2 | - | - | CASRSFRGARTDTQYF
TRBV29-1 | TRBD2 | few | CSVARLAGGYNEQFF
TRBV6-5 | - | - | CASSYPRSYEQYF
TRBV29-1 | TRBD1 | few | CSVERTGDDEQYF
TRBV11-2 | TRBD1 | - | CASSRRGRVHEKLFF
TRBV19 | TRBD2 | few | CASSTLTSGSNNEQFF
TRBV5-1 | - | - | CASSADPTDTQYF
TRBV7-9 | TRBD1 | few | CASRGTGRKNEKLFF
TRBV27 | - | - | CASSYKRTDTQYF
TRBV30 | - | few | CAWSVGGQFNQPQHF
TRBV30 | - | few | CAWSPEALATPFF
TRBV14 | TRBD2 | few | CASSQDWLAGGLKYF